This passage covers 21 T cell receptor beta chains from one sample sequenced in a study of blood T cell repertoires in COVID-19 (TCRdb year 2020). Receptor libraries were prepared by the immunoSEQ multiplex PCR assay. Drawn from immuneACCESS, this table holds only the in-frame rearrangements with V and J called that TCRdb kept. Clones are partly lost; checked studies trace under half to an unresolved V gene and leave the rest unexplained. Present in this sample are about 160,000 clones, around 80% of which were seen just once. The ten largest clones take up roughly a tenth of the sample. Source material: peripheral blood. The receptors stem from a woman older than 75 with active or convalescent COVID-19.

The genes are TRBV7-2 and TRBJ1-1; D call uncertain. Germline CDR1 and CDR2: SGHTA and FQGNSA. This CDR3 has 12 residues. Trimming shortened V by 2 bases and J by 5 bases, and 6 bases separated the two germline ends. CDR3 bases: TGTGCCAGCAGCTTATCGGGTACTGAAGCTTTCTTT. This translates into CASSLSGTEAFF.

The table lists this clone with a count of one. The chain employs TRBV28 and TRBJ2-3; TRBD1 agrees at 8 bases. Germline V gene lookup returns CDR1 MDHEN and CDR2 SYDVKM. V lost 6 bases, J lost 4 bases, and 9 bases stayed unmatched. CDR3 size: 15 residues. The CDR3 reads CASRGGQVRADTQYF. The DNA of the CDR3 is TGTGCCAGCAGGGGGGGACAGGTGCGGGCAGATACGCAGTATTTT.

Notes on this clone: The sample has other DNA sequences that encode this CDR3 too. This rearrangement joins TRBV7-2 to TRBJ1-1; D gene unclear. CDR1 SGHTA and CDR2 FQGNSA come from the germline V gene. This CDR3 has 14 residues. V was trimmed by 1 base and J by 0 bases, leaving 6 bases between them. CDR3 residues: CASSLGQLNTEAFF. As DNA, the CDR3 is TGTGCCAGCAGCTTAGGACAATTGAACACTGAAGCTTTCTTT. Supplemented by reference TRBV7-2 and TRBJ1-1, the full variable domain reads GAGVSQSPSNKVTEKGKDVELRCDPISGHTALYWYRQSLGQGLEFLIYFQGNSAPDKSGLPSDRFSAERTGGSVSTLTIQRTQQEDSAVYLCASSLGQLNTEAFFGQGTRLTVV.

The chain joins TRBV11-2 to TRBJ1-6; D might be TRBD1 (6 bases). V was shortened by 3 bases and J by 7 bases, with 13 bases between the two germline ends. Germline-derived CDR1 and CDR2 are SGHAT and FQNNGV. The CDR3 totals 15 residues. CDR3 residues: CASSFGGRGNSPLHF. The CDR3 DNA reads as TGTGCCAGCAGCTTTGGGGGGCGGGGGAATTCACCCCTCCACTTT.

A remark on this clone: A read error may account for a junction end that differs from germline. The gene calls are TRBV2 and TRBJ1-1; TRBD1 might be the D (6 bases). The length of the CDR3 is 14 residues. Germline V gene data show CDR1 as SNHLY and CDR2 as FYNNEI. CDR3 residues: CASNEQGKNTEAFF. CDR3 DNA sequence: TGTGCCAGCAATGAACAGGGAAAGAACACTGAAGCTTTCTTT.

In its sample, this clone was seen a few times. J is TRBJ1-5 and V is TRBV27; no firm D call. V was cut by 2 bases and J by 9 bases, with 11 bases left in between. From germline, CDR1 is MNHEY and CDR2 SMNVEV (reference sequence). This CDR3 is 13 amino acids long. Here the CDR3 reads CASSLESTGPQHF. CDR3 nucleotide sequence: TGTGCCAGCAGTTTAGAGAGTACGGGGCCCCAGCATTTT.

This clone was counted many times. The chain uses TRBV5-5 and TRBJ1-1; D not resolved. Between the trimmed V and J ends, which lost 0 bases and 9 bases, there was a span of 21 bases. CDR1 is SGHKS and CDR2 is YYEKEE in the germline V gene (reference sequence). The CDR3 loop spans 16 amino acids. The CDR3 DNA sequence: TGTGCCAGCAGCTTGGCGAGGGAATTTACCCCTCTGAAAGCTTTCTTT. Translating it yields CASSLAREFTPLKAFF.

The CDR3 coding sequence is TGCGCCAGCAGCCAAGGTCCAGTAGCCAAAAACATTCAGTACTTC. Its protein is CASSQGPVAKNIQYF. V gene TRBV4-1 combines with J gene TRBJ2-4; D is unclear. Germline CDR1 reads MGHRA; CDR2 reads YSYEKL. V was cut by 1 base and J by 0 bases, with 7 bases left in between. CDR3 length: 15 residues.

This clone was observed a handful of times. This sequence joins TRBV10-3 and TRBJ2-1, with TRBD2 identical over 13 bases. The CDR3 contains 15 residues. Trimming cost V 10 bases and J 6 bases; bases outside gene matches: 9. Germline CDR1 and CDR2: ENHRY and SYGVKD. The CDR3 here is CATGPTSGGANEQFF. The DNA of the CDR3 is TGTGCCACCGGCCCCACTAGCGGGGGGGCCAATGAGCAGTTCTTC.

The CDR3 sequence is CASSLTGPGNTIYF. The CDR3 nucleotides are TGTGCCAGCAGTTTAACAGGGCCAGGAAACACCATATATTTT. The chain employs TRBV27 and TRBJ1-3; the D gene is possibly TRBD1 (6 bases). CDR3 length: 14 amino acids. V lost 2 bases and J lost 4, with 9 bases in between. The germline V gene encodes CDR1 MNHEY and CDR2 SMNVEV (reference sequence).

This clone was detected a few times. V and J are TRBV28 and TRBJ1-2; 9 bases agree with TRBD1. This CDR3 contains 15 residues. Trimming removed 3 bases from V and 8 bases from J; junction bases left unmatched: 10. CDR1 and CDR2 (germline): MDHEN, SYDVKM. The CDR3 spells CASSFSLQGARGYTF. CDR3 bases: TGTGCCAGCAGTTTTTCCCTACAGGGGGCGCGGGGCTACACCTTC.

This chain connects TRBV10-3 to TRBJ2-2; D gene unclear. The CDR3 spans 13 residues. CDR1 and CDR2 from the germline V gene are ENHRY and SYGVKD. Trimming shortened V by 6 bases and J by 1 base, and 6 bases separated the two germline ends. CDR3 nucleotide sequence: TGTGCCATCAGGGCGGAGAACACCGGGGAGCTGTTTTTT. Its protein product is CAIRAENTGELFF.

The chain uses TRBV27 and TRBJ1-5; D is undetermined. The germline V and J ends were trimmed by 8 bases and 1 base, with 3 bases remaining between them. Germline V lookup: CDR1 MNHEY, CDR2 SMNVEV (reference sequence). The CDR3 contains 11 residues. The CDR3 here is CASGSNQPQHF. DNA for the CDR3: TGTGCCAGCGGCAGCAATCAGCCCCAGCATTTT.

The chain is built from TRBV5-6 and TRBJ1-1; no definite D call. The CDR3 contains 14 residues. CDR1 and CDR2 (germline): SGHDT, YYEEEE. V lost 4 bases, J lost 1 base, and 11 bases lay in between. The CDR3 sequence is CASSRRQSNTEAFF. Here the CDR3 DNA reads TGTGCCAGCAGCCGTCGACAATCGAACACTGAAGCTTTCTTT.

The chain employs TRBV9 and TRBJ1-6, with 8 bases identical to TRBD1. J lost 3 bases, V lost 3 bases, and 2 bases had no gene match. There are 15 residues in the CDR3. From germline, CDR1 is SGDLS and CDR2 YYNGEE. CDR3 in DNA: TGTGCCAGCAGCGAGGGGACAGGCTATAATTCACCCCTCCACTTT. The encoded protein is CASSEGTGYNSPLHF.

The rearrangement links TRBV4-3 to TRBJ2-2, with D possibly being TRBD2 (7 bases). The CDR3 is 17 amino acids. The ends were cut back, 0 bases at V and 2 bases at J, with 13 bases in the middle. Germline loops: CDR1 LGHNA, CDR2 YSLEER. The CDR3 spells CASSQELGGGNTGELFF. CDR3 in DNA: TGCGCCAGCAGCCAAGAATTAGGCGGGGGCAACACCGGGGAGCTGTTTTTT.

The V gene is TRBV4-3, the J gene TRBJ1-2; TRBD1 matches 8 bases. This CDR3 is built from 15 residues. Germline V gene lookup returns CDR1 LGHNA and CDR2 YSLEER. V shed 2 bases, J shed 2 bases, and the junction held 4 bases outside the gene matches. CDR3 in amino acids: CASSQQTGDNYGYTF. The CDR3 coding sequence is TGCGCCAGCAGCCAACAGACAGGGGACAACTATGGCTACACCTTC.

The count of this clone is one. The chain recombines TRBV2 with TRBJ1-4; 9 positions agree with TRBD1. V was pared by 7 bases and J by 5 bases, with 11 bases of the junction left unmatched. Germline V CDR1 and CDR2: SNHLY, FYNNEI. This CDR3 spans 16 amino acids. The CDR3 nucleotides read TGTGCCAGCAACCGGCAGCAAGGGACAGGGAATGAAAAACTGTTTTTT. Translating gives CASNRQQGTGNEKLFF.

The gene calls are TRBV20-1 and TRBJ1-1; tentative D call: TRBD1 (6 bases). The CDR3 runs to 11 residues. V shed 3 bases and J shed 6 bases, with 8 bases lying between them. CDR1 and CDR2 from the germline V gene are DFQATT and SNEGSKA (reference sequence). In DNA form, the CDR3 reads TGCAGTGCTAGTGGGGGCGCTGAAGCTTTCTTT. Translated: CSASGGAEAFF.

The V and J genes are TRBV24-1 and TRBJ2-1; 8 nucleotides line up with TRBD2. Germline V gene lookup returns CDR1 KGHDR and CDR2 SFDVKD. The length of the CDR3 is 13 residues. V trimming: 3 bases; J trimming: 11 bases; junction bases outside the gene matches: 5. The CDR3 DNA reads TGTGCCACCAGTGATGCCCGGACTAGCCAGCAGTTCTTC. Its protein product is CATSDARTSQQFF.

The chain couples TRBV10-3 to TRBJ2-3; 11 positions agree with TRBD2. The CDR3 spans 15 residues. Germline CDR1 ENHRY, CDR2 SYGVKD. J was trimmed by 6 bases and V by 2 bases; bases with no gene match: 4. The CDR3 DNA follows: TGTGCCATCAGTGAGGGGGGACTAGCGGAGGATACGCAGTATTTT. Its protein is CAISEGGLAEDTQYF.